This T cell receptor (beta chain) originates from a study of cytomegalovirus exposure and HLA in healthy donors. PCR was performed using 60 Vbeta and 13 Jbeta primers. Clones were sequenced by immunoSEQ multiplex PCR, and TCRdb holds only the in-frame ones, with some missing. The sample has about 140,000 clones; 70% to 90% are singletons. The receptor was derived from a woman between 35 and 50 years old in good health and CMV-seronegative. Sequencing was performed on PBMCs.

CDR3 amino acids: CSVDGQPQETQYF. Here the CDR3 DNA reads TGCAGCGTTGATGGACAGCCACAAGAGACCCAGTACTTC. The V call is TRBV29-1, the J call TRBJ2-5; maybe TRBD1 (6 bases). Trimming stripped 3 bases from V and 2 bases from J, with 10 bases between. Germline CDR1 SQVTM, CDR2 ANQGSEA. The CDR3 extends over 13 amino acids.